Shown below are 23 T cell receptor beta chains from a single sample sequenced in a study of CD8 T cells in Susac syndrome. With random hexamers, reverse transcription was performed on roughly 0.5 to 1 ug of RNA. TCRdb passed the immunoSEQ multiplex PCR reads through MiXCR, listing each CDR3 protein once. The table lists around 180,000 distinct CDR3 sequences, 80% to 95% of them singletons. Sequencing was performed on CD4+ T cells from PBMCs. The receptors derive from a human donor with multiple sclerosis.

The CDR3 DNA sequence: TGTGCCAGCAGCTTATTTCCGGGCGTAGGCCAGCCCCAGCATTTT. As protein: CASSLFPGVGQPQHF. V usage is TRBV7-2 and J usage is TRBJ1-5; D unresolved. The germline V gene has CDR1 SGHTA and CDR2 FQGNSA. The CDR3 spans 15 residues. V dropped 2 bases and J dropped 7 bases, with 15 bases sitting between them.

This clonotype was recorded once. J is TRBJ1-2 and V is TRBV28, with D unresolved. V lost 8 bases, J lost 4 bases, and 8 bases lay in between. CDR1 MDHEN and CDR2 SYDVKM come from the germline V gene. The CDR3 sequence is 11 residues long. The CDR3 DNA follows: TGTGCCAGCCATGCCGGCTATGGCTACACCTTC. As protein: CASHAGYGYTF.

J is TRBJ2-3 and V is TRBV9; no clear D gene. With 4 bases removed from V and 0 bases from J, the gap between germline ends came to 12 bases. Germline assignment: CDR1 SGDLS and CDR2 YYNGEE. The CDR3 covers 15 residues. The chain's CDR3 is CASSSPYTSTDTQYF. CDR3 sequence (DNA): TGTGCCAGCAGCTCCCCATACACTAGCACAGATACGCAGTATTTT.

J is TRBJ2-7 and V is TRBV28; 10 nucleotides match TRBD1. The length of the CDR3 is 13 residues. Trimming at V came to 7 bases and at J to 4 bases, leaving 4 bases not matched to a gene. The germline gives CDR1 MDHEN, CDR2 SYDVKM. CDR3 amino acids: CASNPGQGYEQYF. CDR3 bases: TGTGCCAGCAATCCGGGACAGGGGTACGAGCAGTACTTC.

This clonotype occurred a few times. CDR3 nucleotides: TGTGCCAGCAGCTTAACCGGGAACACTGAAGCTTTCTTT. Translated: CASSLTGNTEAFF. The chain couples TRBV7-3 to TRBJ1-1; D is uncertain. The CDR3 is 13 residues long. Trimming cost V 0 bases and J 1 base, with 3 bases left between them. The germline V gene encodes CDR1 SGHTA and CDR2 FQGTGA.

J is TRBJ2-3 and V is TRBV24-1, with 7 bases aligning to TRBD1. V trimming: 3 bases; J trimming: 1 base; junction bases outside the gene matches: 3. CDR1 is KGHDR and CDR2 is SFDVKD in the germline V gene. The CDR3 runs to 15 residues. The CDR3 region has the DNA TGTGCCACCAGTGATCCGGGACAGCGCACAGATACGCAGTATTTT. The encoded protein is CATSDPGQRTDTQYF.

A remark on this clonotype: A much larger clone differs by one base, so this may be a read error. The rearrangement joins TRBV12-3 or TRBV12-4 to TRBJ2-7; no clear D gene. Deletions cut 1 base from V and 5 bases from J, with 3 bases between. CDR3 length: 11 residues. This CDR3 reads CASSLGHEQYF. The CDR3 coding sequence is TGTGCCAGCAGTTTAGGCCACGAGCAGTACTTC.

V and J are TRBV5-1 and TRBJ2-1; D is possibly TRBD1 (5 bases). Germline CDR1 reads SGHRS; CDR2 reads YFSETQ. The CDR3 extends over 14 amino acids. Trimming shortened V by 1 base and J by 5 bases, and 10 bases separated the two germline ends. The CDR3 protein is CASSLIQGNNEQFF. In nucleotides, the CDR3 is TGCGCCAGCAGCTTGATTCAGGGAAACAATGAGCAGTTCTTC. The whole variable domain, filled in from reference TRBV5-1 and TRBJ2-1, reads KAGVTQTPRYLIKTRGQQVTLSCSPISGHRSVSWYQQTPGQGLQFLFEYFSETQRNKGNFPGRFSGRQFSNSRSEMNVSTLELGDSALYLCASSLIQGNNEQFFGPGTRLTVL.

A few counts support this clonotype. The chain recombines TRBV6-1 with TRBJ2-7; D possibly corresponds to TRBD1 (5 bases). V was shortened by 1 base and J by 3 bases, with 10 bases between the two germline ends. The germline V gene has CDR1 MNHNS and CDR2 SASEGT. This CDR3 comprises 14 residues. CDR3 coding DNA: TGTGCCAGCAGTGAAGAGGGGCCGCGCTACGAGCAGTACTTC. This encodes CASSEEGPRYEQYF.

The V call is TRBV5-1, the J call TRBJ1-2, with D possibly TRBD1 on 5 matching bases. This CDR3 spans 14 amino acids. Germline V gene sequence: CDR1 SGHRS, CDR2 YFSETQ. Trimming shortened V by 4 bases and J by 2 bases, and 12 bases separated the two germline ends. CDR3 DNA sequence: TGCGCCAGCAGCAAGGACACTTGGAACTATGGCTACACCTTC. Translation: CASSKDTWNYGYTF.

This chain uses TRBV12-3 or TRBV12-4 with TRBJ2-6, with 9 bases aligning to TRBD1. V trimming: 5 bases; J trimming: 1 base; junction bases outside the gene matches: 9. The CDR3 sequence is 18 residues long. The CDR3 region has the DNA TGTGCCAGCAGTCCCTCCGGGACAGGGAAGTCTGGGGCCAACGTCCTGACTTTC. The encoded protein is CASSPSGTGKSGANVLTF.

The J gene is TRBJ2-3, the V gene TRBV12-2; the table's TRBD1 call for D was not verified on the DNA. TRBV12-2 is termed a pseudogene. CDR3 length: 16 amino acids. The CDR3 reads CASRGVGALSTDTQYF. The CDR3 DNA reads TGTGCAAGTCGAGGGGTCGGAGCCCTTAGCACAGATACGCAGTATTTT.

The J gene is TRBJ2-5, the V gene TRBV5-1; TRBD2 matches 7 bases. Germline assignment: CDR1 SGHRS and CDR2 YFSETQ. The CDR3 is made up of 13 amino acids. The trim removed 4 bases at V and 4 bases at J, leaving 4 bases unmatched. The CDR3: CASSLTSVETQYF. CDR3 coding DNA: TGCGCCAGCAGCCTAACTAGCGTAGAGACCCAGTACTTC.

This clonotype was picked up one time. The chain uses TRBV18 and TRBJ2-1, with 12 positions matching TRBD2. Germline values: CDR1 KGHSH, CDR2 LQKENI. Trimming took 3 bases from V and 10 from J; bases not matched to a gene: 1. CDR3 length equals 13 residues. The CDR3 reads CASSPGTSGEQFF. The CDR3, as DNA: TGTGCCAGCTCACCCGGGACTAGCGGGGAGCAGTTCTTC.

The genes are TRBV7-9 and TRBJ2-3, with D hard to call. Per the germline V gene, CDR1 is SEHNR and CDR2 is FQNEAQ (reference sequence). The CDR3 runs to 15 residues. V shed 0 bases and J shed 2 bases, with 9 bases lying between them. This chain's CDR3 is CASSLALSNTDTQYF. The CDR3 region has the DNA TGTGCCAGCAGCTTAGCGTTGAGTAACACAGATACGCAGTATTTT.

The CDR3 DNA reads as TGTGCCAGCAGCGTAGGAAGCCCCTGGGCTAGCGGGGGGACCACAGATACGCAGTATTTT. Its protein is CASSVGSPWASGGTTDTQYF. J is TRBJ2-3 and V is TRBV9, with 11 positions matching TRBD2. With V trimmed by 0 bases and J by 2 bases, 14 bases remained unmatched. The germline V gene has CDR1 SGDLS and CDR2 YYNGEE. The length of the CDR3 is 20 residues.

The chain links TRBV28 to TRBJ2-5; TRBD2 aligns across 7 bases. Germline CDR1 and CDR2: MDHEN and SYDVKM. V was pared by 4 bases and J by 4 bases, with 3 bases of the junction left unmatched. CDR3 length: 13 amino acids. The CDR3 DNA reads as TGTGCCAGCAGTTGGGAGGGCTTAGAGACCCAGTACTTC. This sequence encodes CASSWEGLETQYF.

V gene TRBV4-3 combines with J gene TRBJ2-1; the D gene is possibly TRBD2 (6 bases). The V end was cut by 4 bases, the J end by 10 bases, with 14 bases between. CDR3 size: 13 residues. The V gene's germline CDR1 is LGHNA and CDR2 YSLEER. Here the CDR3 DNA reads TGCGCCAGCAGCCGACGAACTAGCCAGGAGCAGTTCTTC. This encodes CASSRRTSQEQFF.

The rearrangement joins TRBV4-1 to TRBJ2-7; 8 bases are shared with TRBD2. CDR1 and CDR2 from the germline V gene are MGHRA and YSYEKL. This CDR3 region has 15 residues. The V and J ends lost 1 base and 3 bases, in that order; junction bases with no gene match: 5. In DNA form, the CDR3 reads TGCGCCAGCAGCCAAGGGGCGACTAGCGACTACGAGCAGTACTTC. Translating it yields CASSQGATSDYEQYF.

V and J are TRBV2 and TRBJ2-7; D is uncertain. Trimming removed 4 bases at V and 0 bases at J, with 13 bases between. CDR3 size: 15 residues. Looked up from germline, CDR1 is SNHLY and CDR2 is FYNNEI. The chain's CDR3 is CASSATSTRSYEQYF. The DNA for the CDR3 is TGTGCCAGCAGTGCAACGTCAACTCGCTCCTACGAGCAGTACTTC.

V is TRBV7-2 and J is TRBJ1-2; D remains ambiguous. This CDR3 is 16 amino acids long. Germline assignment: CDR1 SGHTA and CDR2 FQGNSA. Trimming shortened V by 6 bases and J by 4 bases, and 21 bases separated the two germline ends. The CDR3 reads CASRQADGRYAYGYTF. CDR3 sequence (DNA): TGTGCCAGCAGGCAGGCGGACGGCCGGTATGCCTATGGCTACACCTTC.

The chain combines TRBV20-1 with TRBJ1-1, with TRBD1 matching 8 bases. Germline V gene sequence: CDR1 DFQATT, CDR2 SNEGSKA (reference sequence). The CDR3 consists of 11 residues. This CDR3 reads CSADRGAEAFF. CDR3 nucleotide sequence: TGCAGCGCTGACAGGGGCGCTGAAGCTTTCTTT.

This chain links TRBV12-3 or TRBV12-4 with TRBJ2-2, with D possibly matching TRBD2 (6 bases). V lost 2 bases and J 7 bases, leaving 8 bases between the germline ends. The CDR3 sequence is 13 residues long. The CDR3 is CASSLRSGGELFF. The CDR3 DNA sequence: TGTGCCAGCAGTTTACGTAGCGGCGGGGAGCTGTTTTTT.